This T cell receptor (beta chain) was recovered during a study of CD8+ T cells in alopecia areata. RNA, once extracted, was reverse transcribed into cDNA for use as the sequencing template. TCRdb keeps only in-frame clones here, not all; method: immunoSEQ multiplex PCR. Found here are roughly 120,000 clones, roughly three fifths of them singletons; the top ten hold roughly an eighth. This clone has only one observation. Trimming at V came to 0 bases and at J to 7 bases, leaving 3 bases not matched to a gene. Looked up from germline, CDR1 is MNHEY and CDR2 is SMNVEV (reference sequence). This CDR3 region has 14 residues. Sample treatment: oral pan-JAK inhibitor, 5-10 mg twice daily.

The sequencing here drew on CD8+ T cells sorted from blood, taken at week 24, from a patient treated with tofacitinib. This chain connects TRBV27 to TRBJ2-1; 7 nucleotides match TRBD1. This receptor was taken from a human donor with alopecia areata. CDR3 bases: TGTGCCAGCAGTTTATCGTACAGGGGTAATGAGCAGTTCTTC. Translated: CASSLSYRGNEQFF.